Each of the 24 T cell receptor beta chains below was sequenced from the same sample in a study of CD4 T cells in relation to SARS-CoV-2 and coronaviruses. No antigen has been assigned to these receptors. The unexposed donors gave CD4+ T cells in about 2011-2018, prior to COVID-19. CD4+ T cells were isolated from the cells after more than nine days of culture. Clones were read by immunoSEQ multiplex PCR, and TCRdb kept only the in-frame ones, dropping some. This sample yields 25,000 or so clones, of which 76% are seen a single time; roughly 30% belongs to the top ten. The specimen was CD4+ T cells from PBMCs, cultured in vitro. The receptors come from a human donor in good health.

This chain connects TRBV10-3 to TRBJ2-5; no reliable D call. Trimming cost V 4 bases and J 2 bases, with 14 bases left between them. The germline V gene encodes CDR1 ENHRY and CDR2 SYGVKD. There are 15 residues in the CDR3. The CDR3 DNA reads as TGTGCCATCAGTGCTATCCCTGACGCACAAGAGACCCAGTACTTC. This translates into CAISAIPDAQETQYF.

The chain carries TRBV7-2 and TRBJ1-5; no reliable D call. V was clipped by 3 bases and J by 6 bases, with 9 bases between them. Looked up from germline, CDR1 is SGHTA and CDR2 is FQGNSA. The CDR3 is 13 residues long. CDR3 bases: TGTGCCAGCAGCTTCCTCCGTAGTCAGCCCCAGCATTTT. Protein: CASSFLRSQPQHF.

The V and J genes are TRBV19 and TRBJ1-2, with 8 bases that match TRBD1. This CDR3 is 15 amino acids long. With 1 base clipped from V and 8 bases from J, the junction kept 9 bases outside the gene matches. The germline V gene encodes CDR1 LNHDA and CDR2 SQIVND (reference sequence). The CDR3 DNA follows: TGTGCCAGTAGTATAGGCCTGGACAGGGTAGTCGGCTACACCTTC. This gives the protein CASSIGLDRVVGYTF.

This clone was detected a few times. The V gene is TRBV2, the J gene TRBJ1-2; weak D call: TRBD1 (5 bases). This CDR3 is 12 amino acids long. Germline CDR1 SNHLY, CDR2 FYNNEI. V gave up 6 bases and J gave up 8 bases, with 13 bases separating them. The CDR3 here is CASRRDLGGYTF. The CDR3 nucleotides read TGTGCCAGCAGAAGGGACTTAGGGGGCTACACCTTC.

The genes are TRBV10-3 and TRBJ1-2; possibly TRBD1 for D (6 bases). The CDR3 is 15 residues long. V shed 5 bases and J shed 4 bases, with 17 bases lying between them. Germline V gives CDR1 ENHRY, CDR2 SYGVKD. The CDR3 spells CAISMAGEAGYGYTF. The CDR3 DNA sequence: TGTGCCATCAGTATGGCAGGGGAAGCGGGCTATGGCTACACCTTC.

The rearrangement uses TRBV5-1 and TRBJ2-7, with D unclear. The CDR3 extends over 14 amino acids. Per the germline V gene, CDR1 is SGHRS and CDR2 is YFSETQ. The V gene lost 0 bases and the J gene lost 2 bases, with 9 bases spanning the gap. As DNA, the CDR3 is TGCGCCAGCAGCTTGGATCTCAACGCCTACGAGCAGTACTTC. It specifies CASSLDLNAYEQYF.

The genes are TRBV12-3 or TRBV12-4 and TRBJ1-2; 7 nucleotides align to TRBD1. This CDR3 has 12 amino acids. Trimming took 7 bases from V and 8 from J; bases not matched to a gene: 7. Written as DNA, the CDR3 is TGTGCCAGCACGGGATCGACAGGGGGCTACACCTTC. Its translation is CASTGSTGGYTF.

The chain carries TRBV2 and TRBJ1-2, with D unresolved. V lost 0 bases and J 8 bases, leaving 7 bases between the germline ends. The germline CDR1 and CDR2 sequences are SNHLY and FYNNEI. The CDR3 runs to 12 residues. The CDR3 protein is CASSEAGNGYTF. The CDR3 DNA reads TGTGCCAGCAGTGAAGCAGGGAACGGCTACACCTTC.

The DNA of the CDR3 is TGTGCCAGCAGCCTCTCACCATACAATGAGCAGTTCTTC. Residues: CASSLSPYNEQFF. The V and J genes are TRBV5-4 and TRBJ2-1; D remains unclear. The CDR3 is 13 amino acids. The V end was cut by 4 bases, the J end by 4 bases, with 9 bases between. Per germline, CDR1 SGHNT and CDR2 YYREEE (reference sequence).

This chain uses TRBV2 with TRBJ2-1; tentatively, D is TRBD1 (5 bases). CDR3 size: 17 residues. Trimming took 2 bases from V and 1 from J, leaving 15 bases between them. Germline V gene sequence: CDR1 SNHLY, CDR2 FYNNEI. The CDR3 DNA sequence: TGTGCCAGCAGTGAAAGGGCGGCAGGGATTTCCTACAATGAGCAGTTCTTC. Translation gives CASSERAAGISYNEQFF.

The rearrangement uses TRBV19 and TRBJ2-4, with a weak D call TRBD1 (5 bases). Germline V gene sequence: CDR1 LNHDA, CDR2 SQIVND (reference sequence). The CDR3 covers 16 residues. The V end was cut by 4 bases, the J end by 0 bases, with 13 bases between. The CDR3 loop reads CASSKLTTVAKNIQYF. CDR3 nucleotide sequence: TGTGCCAGTAGTAAACTAACGACAGTAGCCAAAAACATTCAGTACTTC.

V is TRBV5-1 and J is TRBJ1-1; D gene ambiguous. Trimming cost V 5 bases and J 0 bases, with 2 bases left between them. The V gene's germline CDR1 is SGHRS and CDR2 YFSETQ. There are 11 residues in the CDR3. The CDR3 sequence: CASRVNTEAFF. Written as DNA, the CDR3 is TGCGCCAGCAGGGTGAACACTGAAGCTTTCTTT. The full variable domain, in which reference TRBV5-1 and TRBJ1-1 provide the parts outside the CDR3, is KAGVTQTPRYLIKTRGQQVTLSCSPISGHRSVSWYQQTPGQGLQFLFEYFSETQRNKGNFPGRFSGRQFSNSRSEMNVSTLELGDSALYLCASRVNTEAFFGQGTRLTVV.

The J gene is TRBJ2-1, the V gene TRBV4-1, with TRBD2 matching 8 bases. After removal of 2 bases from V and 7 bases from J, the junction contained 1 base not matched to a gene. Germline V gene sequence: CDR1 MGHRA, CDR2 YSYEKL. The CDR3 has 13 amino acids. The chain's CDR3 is CASSQRLANEQFF. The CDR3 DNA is TGCGCCAGCAGCCAACGACTAGCGAATGAGCAGTTCTTC.

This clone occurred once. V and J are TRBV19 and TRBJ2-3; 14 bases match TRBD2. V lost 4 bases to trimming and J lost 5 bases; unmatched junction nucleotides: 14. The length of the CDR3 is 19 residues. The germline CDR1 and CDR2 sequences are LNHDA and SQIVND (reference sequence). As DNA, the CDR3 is TGTGCCAGTAGTAGAAGAAAACCGGGACTAGCGGGAGTTTTAGATACGCAGTATTTT. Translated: CASSRRKPGLAGVLDTQYF. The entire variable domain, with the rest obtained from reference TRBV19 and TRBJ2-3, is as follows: DGGITQSPKYLFRKEGQNVTLSCEQNLNHDAMYWYRQDPGQGLRLIYYSQIVNDFQKGDIAEGYSVSREKKESFPLTVTSAQKNPTAFYLCASSRRKPGLAGVLDTQYFGPGTRLTVL.

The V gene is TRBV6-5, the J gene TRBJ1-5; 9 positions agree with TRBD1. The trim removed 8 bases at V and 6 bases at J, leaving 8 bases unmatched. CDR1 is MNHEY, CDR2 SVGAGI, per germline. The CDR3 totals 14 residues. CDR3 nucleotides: TGTGCCAGCCAAAGGACAGGGGCCACTCAGCCCCAGCATTTT. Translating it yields CASQRTGATQPQHF.

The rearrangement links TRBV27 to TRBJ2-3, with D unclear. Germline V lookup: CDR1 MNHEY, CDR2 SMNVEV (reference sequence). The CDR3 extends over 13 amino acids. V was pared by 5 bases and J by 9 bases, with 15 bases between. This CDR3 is CASSRPRPATQYF. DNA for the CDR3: TGTGCCAGCAGTAGGCCCCGCCCCGCAACGCAGTATTTT.

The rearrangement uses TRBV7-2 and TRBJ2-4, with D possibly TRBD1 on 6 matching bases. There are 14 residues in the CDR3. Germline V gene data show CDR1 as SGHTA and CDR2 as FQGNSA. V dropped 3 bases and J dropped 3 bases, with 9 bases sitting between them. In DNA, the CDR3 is TGTGCCAGCAGCTTGGGGGCGTACAAAAACATTCAGTACTTC. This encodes CASSLGAYKNIQYF.

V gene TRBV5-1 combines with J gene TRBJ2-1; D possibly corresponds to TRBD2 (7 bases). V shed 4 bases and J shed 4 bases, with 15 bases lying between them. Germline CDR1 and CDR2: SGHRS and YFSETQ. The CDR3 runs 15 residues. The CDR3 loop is CASSPGGGRYNEQFF. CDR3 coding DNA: TGCGCCAGCAGCCCTGGCGGGGGCCGGTACAATGAGCAGTTCTTC.

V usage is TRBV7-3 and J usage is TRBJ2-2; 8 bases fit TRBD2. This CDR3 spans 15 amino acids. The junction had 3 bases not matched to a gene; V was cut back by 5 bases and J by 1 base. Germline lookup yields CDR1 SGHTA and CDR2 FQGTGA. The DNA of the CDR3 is TGTGCCAGCAGCCCTACTAGCGGGAACACCGGGGAGCTGTTTTTT. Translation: CASSPTSGNTGELFF. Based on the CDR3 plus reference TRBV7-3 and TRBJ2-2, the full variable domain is GAGVSQTPSNKVTEKGKYVELRCDPISGHTALYWYRQSLGQGPEFLIYFQGTGAADDSGLPNDRFFAVRPEGSVSTLKIQRTERGDSAVYLCASSPTSGNTGELFFGEGSRLTVL.

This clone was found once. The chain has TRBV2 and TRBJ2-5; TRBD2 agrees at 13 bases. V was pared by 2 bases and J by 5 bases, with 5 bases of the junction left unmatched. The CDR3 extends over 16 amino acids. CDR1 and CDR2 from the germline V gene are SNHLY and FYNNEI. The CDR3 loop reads CASSEQGLAGRETQYF. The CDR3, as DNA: TGTGCCAGCAGTGAACAGGGACTAGCGGGAAGGGAGACCCAGTACTTC.

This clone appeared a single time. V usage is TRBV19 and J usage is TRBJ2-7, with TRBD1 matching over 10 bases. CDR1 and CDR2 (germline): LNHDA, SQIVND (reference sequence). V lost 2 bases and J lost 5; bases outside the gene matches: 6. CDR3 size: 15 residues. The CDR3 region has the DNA TGTGCCAGTAGTATACCCGGGACAGGGGACCACGAGCAGTACTTC. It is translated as CASSIPGTGDHEQYF.

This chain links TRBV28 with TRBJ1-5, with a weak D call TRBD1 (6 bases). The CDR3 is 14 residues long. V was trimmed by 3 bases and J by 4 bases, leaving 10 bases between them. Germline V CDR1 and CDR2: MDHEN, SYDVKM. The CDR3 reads CASSFGGANQPQHF. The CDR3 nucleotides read TGTGCCAGCAGTTTTGGGGGGGCTAATCAGCCCCAGCATTTT.

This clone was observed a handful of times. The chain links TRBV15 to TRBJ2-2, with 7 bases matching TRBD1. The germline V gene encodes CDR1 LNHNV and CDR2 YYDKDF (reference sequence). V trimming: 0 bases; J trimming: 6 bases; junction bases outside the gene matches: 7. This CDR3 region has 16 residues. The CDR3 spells CATSRDTGELAGELFF. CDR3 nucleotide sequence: TGTGCCACCAGCAGAGACACAGGGGAATTGGCCGGGGAGCTGTTTTTT.

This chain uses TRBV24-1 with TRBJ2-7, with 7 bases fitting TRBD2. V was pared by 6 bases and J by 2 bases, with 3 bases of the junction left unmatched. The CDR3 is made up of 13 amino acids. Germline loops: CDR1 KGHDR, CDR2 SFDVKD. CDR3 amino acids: CATSSSGTYEQYF. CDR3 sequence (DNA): TGTGCCACCAGTTCTAGCGGCACCTACGAGCAGTACTTC.